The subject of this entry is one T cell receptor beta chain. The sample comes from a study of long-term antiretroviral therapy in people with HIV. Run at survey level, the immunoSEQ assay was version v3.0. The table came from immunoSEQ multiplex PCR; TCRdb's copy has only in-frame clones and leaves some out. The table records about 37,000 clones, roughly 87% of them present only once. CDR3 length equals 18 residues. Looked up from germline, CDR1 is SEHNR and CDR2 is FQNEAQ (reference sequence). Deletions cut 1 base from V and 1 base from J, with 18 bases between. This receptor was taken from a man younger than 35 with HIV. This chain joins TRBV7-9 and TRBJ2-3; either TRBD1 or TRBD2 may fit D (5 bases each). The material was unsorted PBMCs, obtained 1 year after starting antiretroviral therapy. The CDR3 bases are TGTGCCAGCAGCTTAGGCCCCCGGGACGTGGGGCGCACAGATACGCAGTATTTT. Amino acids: CASSLGPRDVGRTDTQYF.